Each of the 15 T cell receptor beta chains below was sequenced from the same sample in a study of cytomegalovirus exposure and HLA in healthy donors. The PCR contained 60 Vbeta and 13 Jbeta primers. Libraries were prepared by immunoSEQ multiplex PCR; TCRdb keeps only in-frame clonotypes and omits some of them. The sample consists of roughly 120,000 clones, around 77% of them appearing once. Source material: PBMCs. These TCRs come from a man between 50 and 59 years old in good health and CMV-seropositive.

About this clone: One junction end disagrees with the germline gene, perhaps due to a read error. The CDR3 nucleotides read TGCGCCAGCGGGCTAGCGGGGGCACGTCGCTTC. Its translation is CASGLAGARRF. The chain combines TRBV5-1 with TRBJ2-7; TRBD2 matches 10 bases. This CDR3 contains 11 residues. Germline values: CDR1 SGHRS, CDR2 YFSETQ. The full variable domain, with the rest looked up from reference TRBV5-1 and TRBJ2-7, is KAGVTQTPRYLIKTRGQQVTLSCSPISGHRSVSWYQQTPGQGLQFLFEYFSETQRNKGNFPGRFSGRQFSNSRSEMNVSTLELGDSALYLCASGLAGARRFGPGTRLTVT.

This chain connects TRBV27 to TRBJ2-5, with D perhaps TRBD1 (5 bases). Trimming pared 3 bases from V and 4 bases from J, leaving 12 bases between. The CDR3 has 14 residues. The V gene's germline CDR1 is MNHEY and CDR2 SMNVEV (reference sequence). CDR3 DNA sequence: TGTGCCAGCAGTTTTCAGGGAACCGGAGAGACCCAGTACTTC. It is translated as CASSFQGTGETQYF.

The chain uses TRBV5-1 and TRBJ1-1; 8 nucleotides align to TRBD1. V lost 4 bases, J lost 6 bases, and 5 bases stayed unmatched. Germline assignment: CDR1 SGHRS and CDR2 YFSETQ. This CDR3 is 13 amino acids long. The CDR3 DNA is TGCGCCAGCAGCCTGACAGGGGACGCTGAAGCTTTCTTT. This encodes CASSLTGDAEAFF. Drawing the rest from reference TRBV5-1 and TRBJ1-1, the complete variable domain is KAGVTQTPRYLIKTRGQQVTLSCSPISGHRSVSWYQQTPGQGLQFLFEYFSETQRNKGNFPGRFSGRQFSNSRSEMNVSTLELGDSALYLCASSLTGDAEAFFGQGTRLTVV.

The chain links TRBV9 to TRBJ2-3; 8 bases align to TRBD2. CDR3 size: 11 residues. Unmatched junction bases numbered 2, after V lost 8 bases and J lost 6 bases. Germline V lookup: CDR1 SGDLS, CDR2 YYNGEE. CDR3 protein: CASRGGDTQYF. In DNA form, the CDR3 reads TGTGCCAGTCGGGGGGGGGATACGCAGTATTTT.

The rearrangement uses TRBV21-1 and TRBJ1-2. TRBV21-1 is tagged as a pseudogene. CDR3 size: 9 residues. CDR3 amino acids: CASSHYYTF. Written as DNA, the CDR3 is TGTGCCAGCAGCCACTACTACACCTTC.

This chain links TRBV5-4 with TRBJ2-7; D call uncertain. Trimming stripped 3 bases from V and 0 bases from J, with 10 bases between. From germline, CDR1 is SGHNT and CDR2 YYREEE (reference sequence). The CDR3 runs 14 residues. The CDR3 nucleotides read TGTGCCAGCAGCTCCTTCAAGAGCTCCTACGAGCAGTACTTC. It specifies CASSSFKSSYEQYF.

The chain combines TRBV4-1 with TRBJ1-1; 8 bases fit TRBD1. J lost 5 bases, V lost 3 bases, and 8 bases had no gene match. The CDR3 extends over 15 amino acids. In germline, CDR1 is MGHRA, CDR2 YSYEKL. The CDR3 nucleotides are TGCGCCAGCAGCCAGCCACAGGGGGTAGGGACTGAAGCTTTCTTT. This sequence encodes CASSQPQGVGTEAFF.

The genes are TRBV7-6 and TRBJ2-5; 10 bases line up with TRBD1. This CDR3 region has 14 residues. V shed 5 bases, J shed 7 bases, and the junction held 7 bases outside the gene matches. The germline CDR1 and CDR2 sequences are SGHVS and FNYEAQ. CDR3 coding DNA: TGTGCCAGCAGCCGACAGGGGGCTGGTGGGACCCAGTACTTC. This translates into CASSRQGAGGTQYF.

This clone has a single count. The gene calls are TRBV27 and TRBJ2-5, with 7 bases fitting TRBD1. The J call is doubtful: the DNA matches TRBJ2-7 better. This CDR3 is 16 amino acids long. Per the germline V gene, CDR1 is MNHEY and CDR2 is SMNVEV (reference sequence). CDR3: CASSTPDRARPYEQYF. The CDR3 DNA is TGTGCCAGCAGTACCCCAGACAGGGCGCGGCCCTACGAGCAGTACTTC.

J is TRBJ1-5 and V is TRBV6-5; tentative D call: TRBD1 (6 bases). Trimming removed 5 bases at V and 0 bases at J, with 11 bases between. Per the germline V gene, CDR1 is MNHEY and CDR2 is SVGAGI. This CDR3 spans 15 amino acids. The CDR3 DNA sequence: TGTGCCAGCAGTCCGGGGACACATAGCAATCAGCCCCAGCATTTT. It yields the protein CASSPGTHSNQPQHF.

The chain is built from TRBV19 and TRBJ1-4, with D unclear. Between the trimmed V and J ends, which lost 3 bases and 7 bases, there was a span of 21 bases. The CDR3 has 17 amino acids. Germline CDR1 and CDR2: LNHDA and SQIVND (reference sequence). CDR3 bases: TGTGCCAGTAGTATTTTAAAGGAGGTGTATCCCCGTGAAAAACTGTTTTTT. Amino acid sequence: CASSILKEVYPREKLFF.

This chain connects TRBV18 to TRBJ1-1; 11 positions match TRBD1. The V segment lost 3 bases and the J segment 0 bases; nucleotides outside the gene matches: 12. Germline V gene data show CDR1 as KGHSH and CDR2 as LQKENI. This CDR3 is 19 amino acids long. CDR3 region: CASSPLGQGAFRMNTEAFF. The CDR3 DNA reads TGTGCCAGCTCACCCCTTGGACAGGGGGCCTTCCGGATGAACACTGAAGCTTTCTTT.

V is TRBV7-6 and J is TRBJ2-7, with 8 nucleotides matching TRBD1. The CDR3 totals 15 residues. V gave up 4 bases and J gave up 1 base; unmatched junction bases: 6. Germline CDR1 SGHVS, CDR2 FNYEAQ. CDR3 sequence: CASSSGTGPSYEQYF. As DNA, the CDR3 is TGTGCCAGCAGCTCCGGGACAGGACCTTCCTACGAGCAGTACTTC.

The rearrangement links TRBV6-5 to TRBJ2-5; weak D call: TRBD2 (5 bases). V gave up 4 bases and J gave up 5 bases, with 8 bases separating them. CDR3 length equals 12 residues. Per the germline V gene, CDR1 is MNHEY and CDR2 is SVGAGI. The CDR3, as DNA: TGTGCCAGCAGTTCCCCGGGGGAGACCCAGTACTTC. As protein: CASSSPGETQYF.

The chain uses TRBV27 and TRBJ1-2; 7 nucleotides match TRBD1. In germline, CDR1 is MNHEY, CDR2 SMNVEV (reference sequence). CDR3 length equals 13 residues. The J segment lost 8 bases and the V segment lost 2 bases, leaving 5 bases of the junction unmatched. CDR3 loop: CASSLTGAGGYTF. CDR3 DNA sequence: TGTGCCAGCAGTTTAACAGGGGCTGGCGGCTACACCTTC.